The 5 T cell receptor beta chains reported below all come from one sample, sequenced in a study of blood T cells in healthy people across ages. Combining a sample-barcoded 5' primer with a J-beta primer mix, a second PCR ran for about 6 to 12 cycles. One entry per CDR3 protein results from TCRdb running MiXCR on the 5' RACE reads. This sample has approximately 900,000 distinct CDR3 sequences, with about 28% found just once. These records were also assigned to another study, of T cells of mothers and their children.

The sequencing input was blood. These receptors originate from a woman between 35 and 50 years old in good health.

The chain employs TRBV11-2 and TRBJ1-2; D is unresolved. Germline V gene data show CDR1 as SGHAT and CDR2 as FQNNGV. This CDR3 has 14 residues. Trimming removed 1 base from V and 6 bases from J, with 12 bases in between. CDR3 region: CASSLVYGSNGYTF. The CDR3 nucleotides are TGTGCCAGCAGCTTAGTTTATGGTAGCAATGGCTACACCTTC.

About this clonotype itself: This CDR3 is missing its conserved last phenylalanine or tryptophan, likely due to a read error. The chain uses TRBV9 and TRBJ2-7; D is uncertain. This CDR3 region has 14 residues. Germline V lookup: CDR1 SGDLS, CDR2 YYNGEE. Trimming took 0 bases from V and 0 from J, leaving 7 bases between them. CDR3 region: CASSVAVSSYEQYL. The CDR3 DNA reads as TGTGCCAGCAGCGTAGCTGTCAGCTCCTACGAGCAGTACTTA.

This rearrangement joins TRBV6-7 to TRBJ2-1, with D maybe TRBD1 (6 bases). TRBV6-7 is placed among ORFs of uncertain function. Trimming shortened V by 0 bases and J by 7 bases, and 28 bases separated the two germline ends. The CDR3 sequence is 20 residues long. The CDR3 protein is CASSYSTFLVVTARGNEQFF. The CDR3 coding sequence is TGTGCCAGCAGTTACTCGACGTTTCTGGTGGTGACAGCAAGGGGGAATGAGCAGTTCTTC.

There are many counts of this clonotype. The gene calls are TRBV20-1 and TRBJ2-7; tentative D call: TRBD1 (6 bases). V gave up 0 bases and J gave up 0 bases, with 12 bases separating them. Germline V gene sequence: CDR1 DFQATT, CDR2 SNEGSKA (reference sequence). The CDR3 consists of 15 residues. CDR3 loop: CSARDPQGGSYEQYF. CDR3 nucleotides: TGCAGTGCTAGAGATCCACAGGGTGGCTCCTACGAGCAGTACTTC.

The chain recombines TRBV27 with TRBJ1-1; D remains ambiguous. V was trimmed by 6 bases and J by 0 bases, leaving 20 bases between them. The CDR3 is 17 amino acids. Germline CDR1 and CDR2: MNHEY and SMNVEV (reference sequence). This CDR3 reads CASSARAGALMNTEAFF. DNA for the CDR3: TGTGCCAGCAGCGCCCGGGCAGGCGCGCTCATGAACACTGAAGCTTTCTTT.